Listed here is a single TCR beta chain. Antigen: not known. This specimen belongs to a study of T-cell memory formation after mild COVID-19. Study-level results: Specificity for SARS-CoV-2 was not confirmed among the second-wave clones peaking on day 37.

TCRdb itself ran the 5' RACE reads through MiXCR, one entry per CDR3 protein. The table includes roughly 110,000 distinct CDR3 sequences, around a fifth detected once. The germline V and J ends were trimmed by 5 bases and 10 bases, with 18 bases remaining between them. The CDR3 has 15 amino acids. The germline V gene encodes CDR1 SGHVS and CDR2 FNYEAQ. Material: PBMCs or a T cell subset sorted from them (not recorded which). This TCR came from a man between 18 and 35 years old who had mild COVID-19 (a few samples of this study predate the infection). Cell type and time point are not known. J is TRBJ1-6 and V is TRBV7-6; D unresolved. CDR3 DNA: TGTGCCAGCAGCACCACAGTGGGATTGGGCTCACCCCTCCACTTT. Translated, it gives CASSTTVGLGSPLHF.